This TCR beta chain was identified in a study of a mutant IDH1 vaccine in newly diagnosed glioma. In the study overall: Initiation of the vaccine course occurred 4-6 weeks after radiotherapy alone, or alongside temozolomide cycles. Patients got radiotherapy, temozolomide, or both beforehand, and most got both.

A word on this clone: Its target is unknown.

Profiling relied on immunoSEQ multiplex PCR, and the TCRdb table lists in-frame clones only, not all of them. Of roughly 30,000 clones listed, about 79% were seen once; the top ten hold 24%. Notes on the study in general: The study observed vaccine-induced immune responses in around 94% of patients.

The time point: week 5, during vaccination. The investigators gave 300 ug of mutant IDH1 20-mer peptide in each vaccine dose, together with topical imiquimod. Diagnosis in the donors showed new WHO grade 3 or 4 astrocytomas that were IDH1-mutant and ATRX-lost. Sequences were derived from PBMCs, sampled from a glioma patient whose treatment included an IDH1 peptide vaccine. The TCR sequence derives from a man aged 25 to 40 with glioma.

The CDR3 nucleotides read TGTGCCAGCAGCCCGCGGGGGGGACTCAACCGAGGGGAGACCCAGTACTTC. Translated: CASSPRGGLNRGETQYF. V is TRBV7-6 and J is TRBJ2-5, with 9 bases identical to TRBD2. The V gene's germline CDR1 is SGHVS and CDR2 FNYEAQ. With V trimmed by 5 bases and J by 5 bases, 15 bases remained unmatched. The CDR3 is 17 residues long.